These T cell receptor beta chains were read from a single sample in a study of shared clonotypes between healthy human individuals. Some clones are missing from TCRdb's copy, which holds only in-frame ones; the method was immunoSEQ multiplex PCR. The sample records just over 2,000,000 clones, 85% to 95% being singletons. The source material was naive CD4+ T cells sorted from blood. The receptors were gathered from a young man in good health. CDR3s include the opening cysteine and the closing phenylalanine or tryptophan. The order of the fields is D gene, V gene, clone size, J gene, CDR3 protein, CDR3 DNA. A D gene is named only where the DNA matches it firmly. The size field is filled for only some rows; it gives once, few, many or a size class.

TRBD2,TRBV5-4,-,TRBJ2-7,CASSLAGGSYEQYF,TGTGCCAGCAGTCTAGCGGGGGGCTCCTACGAGCAGTACTTC
-,TRBV2,few,TRBJ2-1,CASSEERYNEQFF,TGTGCCAGCAGTGAAGAGAGGTACAATGAGCAGTTCTTC
TRBD1,TRBV15,-,TRBJ1-4,CATSSEPGQANEKLFF,TGTGCCACCAGCAGCGAACCGGGACAGGCTAATGAAAAACTGTTTTTT
TRBD1,TRBV10-3,-,TRBJ2-7,CAISESSRGWEQYF,TGTGCCATCAGTGAGTCGAGCAGGGGGTGGGAGCAGTACTTC
TRBD2,TRBV18,once,TRBJ2-7,CASSPNLAETYEQYF,TGTGCCAGCTCACCGAATCTAGCGGAAACCTACGAGCAGTACTTC
TRBD1,TRBV6-6,once,TRBJ2-2,CASSRDRGTGELFF,TGTGCCAGCAGTCGGGACAGGGGAACCGGGGAGCTGTTTTTT
TRBD1,TRBV5-1,-,TRBJ2-1,CASSSLPGTELRNEQFF,TGCGCCAGCAGCTCACTTCCCGGGACAGAGTTGAGGAATGAGCAGTTCTTC
-,TRBV21-1,-,TRBJ2-7,CASSKGGVEQYF,TGTGCCAGCAGCAAAGGCGGGGTCGAGCAGTACTTC
-,TRBV2,-,TRBJ1-1,CASSPRGVEAFF,TGTGCCAGCAGTCCGAGGGGGGTTGAAGCTTTCTTT
TRBD1,TRBV11-2,-,TRBJ2-7,CASSRDRGSYEQYF,TGTGCCAGCAGCCGGGACAGGGGCTCCTACGAGCAGTACTTC
TRBD1,TRBV2,-,TRBJ1-2,CASNRDSGYGYTF,TGTGCCAGTAACAGGGACAGCGGCTATGGCTACACCTTC
-,TRBV2,-,TRBJ2-2,CASSERSGDRTGELFF,TGTGCCAGCAGTGAACGGTCAGGGGATAGAACCGGGGAGCTGTTTTTT
TRBD1,TRBV29-1,-,TRBJ2-7,CSVVTGYEQYF,TGCAGCGTTGTGACAGGGTACGAGCAGTACTTC
TRBD2,TRBV10-3,-,TRBJ2-1,CAISPAGADNEQFF,TGTGCCATCAGTCCAGCGGGAGCCGACAATGAGCAGTTCTTC
TRBD1,TRBV9,-,TRBJ1-6,CASSATDRADSPLHF,TGTGCCAGCAGCGCAACGGACAGGGCGGATTCACCCCTCCACTTT
-,TRBV28,-,TRBJ2-2,CASSSPGDTGELFF,TGTGCCAGCAGTTCCCCGGGCGACACCGGGGAGCTGTTTTTT
-,TRBV30,-,TRBJ2-3,CAWSPGGPDTQYF,TGTGCCTGGAGTCCCGGGGGCCCAGATACGCAGTATTTT
TRBD1,TRBV6-1,-,TRBJ1-2,CASSWGQTDYGYTF,TGTGCCAGCAGTTGGGGACAGACAGACTATGGCTACACCTTC
-,TRBV10-3,-,TRBJ1-2,CAISESANYGYTF,TGTGCCATCAGTGAGTCCGCTAACTATGGCTACACCTTC
TRBD1,TRBV9,-,TRBJ2-3,CASSATTGGDRGADTQYF,TGTGCCAGCAGCGCCACCACAGGGGGGGACAGGGGTGCAGATACGCAGTATTTT
-,TRBV6-1,-,TRBJ1-6,CASSDRGPGAYNSPLHF,TGTGCCAGCAGTGACCGGGGCCCAGGCGCGTATAATTCACCCCTCCACTTT
-,TRBV7-2,-,TRBJ2-5,CASSLVWTEKETQYF,TGTGCCAGCAGCTTAGTCTGGACGGAAAAAGAGACCCAGTACTTC
TRBD2,TRBV27,-,TRBJ2-3,CASSLSRTSVIDTQYF,TGTGCCAGCAGTTTATCGAGGACTAGCGTAATCGATACGCAGTATTTT
TRBD2,TRBV9,-,TRBJ2-1,CASSTGLAGGPFF,TGTGCCAGCAGCACCGGACTAGCGGGAGGCCCGTTCTTC
-,TRBV28,-,TRBJ2-7,CASSTTGGSGYEQYF,TGTGCCAGCAGTACGACGGGGGGCTCGGGCTACGAGCAGTACTTC
TRBD1,TRBV5-1,-,TRBJ2-5,CASSSGTGGWQETQYF,TGCGCCAGCAGCTCCGGGACAGGGGGTTGGCAAGAGACCCAGTACTTC
-,TRBV30,-,TRBJ1-3,CAWSVSETSYTIYF,TGTGCCTGGAGTGTTTCAGAGACTTCGTACACCATATATTTT
-,TRBV10-3,-,TRBJ2-7,CAISESTGIRSYEQYF,TGTGCCATCAGTGAGTCTACAGGGATACGGAGTTACGAGCAGTACTTC
TRBD2,TRBV27,-,TRBJ2-2,CASSLYTSAPGELFF,TGTGCCAGCAGTTTGTATACTAGCGCTCCCGGGGAGCTGTTTTTT